The 23 T cell receptor beta chains presented below share a single source sample, sequenced in a study of regulatory T cells in long-lasting Graves disease (dated by TCRdb to the early 2020s). The time point label for this specimen denotes: newly diagnosed GD, antithyroid drugs for less than 3 months. For both TCR sequencing and RNA sequencing, RNA was extracted from PBMCs using TRIzol. The library was prepared using multiplex PCR. Sequencing was carried out with an Illumina HiSeq 4000. iRepertoire HTBI primers and Arm-PCR amplification of CDR3 regions were used to construct TCR beta libraries. Using fastp trimming at Q25 and MiXCR clonotype assembly, TCRdb reanalyzed the public sequencing data and kept in-frame beta chains. Each CDR3 protein gets just one entry, which takes the most common genes and DNA from the rows behind it. In all, the sample holds 400,000 to 550,000 distinct CDR3 sequences, and roughly 17% of those were seen once. The leading ten clones occupy over 8.5% of the sample.

This sample also appeared in a second study, on T cells in Graves' hyperthyroidism and ophthalmopathy.

Sequenced material: peripheral blood mononuclear cells (PBMCs), taken at new diagnosis, from a patient treated with antithyroid drugs. All receptors come from a woman in her twenties or thirties with Graves disease. Donor details come from another sample of the same person, matched by shared clones.

This clonotype occurred a few times. V gene TRBV20-1 combines with J gene TRBJ1-6, with D uncertain. Deletions cut 5 bases from V and 7 bases from J, with 12 bases between. The germline V gene encodes CDR1 DFQATT and CDR2 SNEGSKA (reference sequence). The CDR3 runs to 13 residues. The DNA of the CDR3 is TGCAGTGCTGGCAGACAAACAAATTCACCCCTCCACTTT. Its protein is CSAGRQTNSPLHF.

This clonotype has a count of ten or more. This chain connects TRBV27 to TRBJ2-3, with 12 positions matching TRBD2. J gave up 2 bases and V 0 bases, and 9 bases lay outside the gene matches. The CDR3 is made up of 19 amino acids. Germline V gives CDR1 MNHEY, CDR2 SMNVEV (reference sequence). The CDR3 spells CASSLSPRRLAGVTDTQYF. CDR3 bases: TGTGCCAGCAGTTTATCCCCCAGGAGACTAGCGGGAGTCACAGATACGCAGTATTTT.

This clonotype was counted ten times or more. This sequence joins TRBV5-1 and TRBJ2-3; TRBD2 matches at 10 bases. Trimming cost V 0 bases and J 4 bases; bases outside gene matches: 2. The CDR3 is 15 amino acids. The V gene's germline CDR1 is SGHRS and CDR2 YFSETQ. In DNA, the CDR3 is TGCGCCAGCAGCTTGGTACTAGCGGGATCAGATACGCAGTATTTT. It specifies CASSLVLAGSDTQYF.

V gene TRBV7-2 combines with J gene TRBJ2-7; D is perhaps TRBD2 (5 bases). The CDR3 runs 13 residues. The V and J ends lost 5 bases and 2 bases respectively, with 10 bases between them. Germline assignment: CDR1 SGHTA and CDR2 FQGNSA. The CDR3 loop is CASSRGPAYEQYF. DNA for the CDR3: TGTGCCAGCAGCCGAGGGCCTGCCTACGAGCAGTACTTC.

This clonotype came up many times. The gene calls are TRBV7-2 and TRBJ2-3, with 9 bases identical to TRBD2. V trimming: 2 bases; J trimming: 1 base; junction bases outside the gene matches: 7. The CDR3 sequence is 17 residues long. The germline CDR1 and CDR2 sequences are SGHTA and FQGNSA. CDR3 bases: TGTGCCAGCAGCTTATTTAATGCGGGAGGGGGCACAGATACGCAGTATTTT. As protein: CASSLFNAGGGTDTQYF.

This chain links TRBV10-1 with TRBJ1-2; unclear D gene. V was clipped by 6 bases and J by 8 bases, with 13 bases between them. This CDR3 is built from 12 residues. CDR1 and CDR2 (germline): WNHNN, SYGVQD (reference sequence). CDR3 in amino acids: CASSPDLQGYTF. CDR3 bases: TGCGCCAGCAGCCCGGACTTACAGGGCTACACCTTC.

With regard to this clonotype: One end of the junction does not line up with germline, which may come from a read error. This chain joins TRBV4-2 and TRBJ1-4, with 7 positions matching TRBD1. The CDR3 sequence is 16 residues long. Per germline, CDR1 LGHNA and CDR2 YNFKEQ. Here the CDR3 DNA reads TGTGCCAGCAGCCAAGAAGGGGGCCGGGGTAATGAAAAACTGGTTTTT. It codes for CASSQEGGRGNEKLVF.

The chain combines TRBV7-9 with TRBJ1-5; perhaps TRBD1 as D (6 bases). CDR3 length equals 14 residues. Germline-derived CDR1 and CDR2 are SEHNR and FQNEAQ (reference sequence). Trimming left V 4 bases short and J 7 bases short, with 14 bases between. The chain's CDR3 is CASSYTGLGQPQHF. The CDR3 bases are TGTGCCAGCAGCTATACAGGGCTGGGCCAGCCCCAGCATTTT. Filled out from reference TRBV7-9 and TRBJ1-5, the complete variable domain reads DTGVSQNPRHKITKRGQNVTFRCDPISEHNRLYWYRQTLGQGPEFLTYFQNEAQLEKSRLLSDRFSAERPKGSFSTLEIQRTEQGDSAMYLCASSYTGLGQPQHFGDGTRLSIL.

This clonotype was seen repeatedly, ten times or more. The rearrangement joins TRBV28 to TRBJ1-1; the D gene is possibly TRBD1 (6 bases). CDR1 is MDHEN, CDR2 SYDVKM, per germline. Trimming took off 5 bases at V and 4 bases at J, with 14 bases between the two ends. The length of the CDR3 is 14 residues. The CDR3: CASSPTGYVTEAFF. The CDR3 coding sequence is TGTGCCAGCAGTCCGACAGGATATGTCACTGAAGCTTTCTTT.

There are a few counts of this clonotype. The V call is TRBV6-2 or TRBV6-3, the J call TRBJ2-5, with D possibly TRBD2 on 5 matching bases. Trimming took off 5 bases at V and 0 bases at J, with 16 bases between the two ends. Germline CDR1 and CDR2: MNHEY and SVGEGT. The CDR3 has 16 residues. The CDR3 protein is CASSPILGMDQETQYF. CDR3 in DNA: TGTGCCAGCAGTCCGATACTAGGTATGGACCAAGAGACCCAGTACTTC.

This clonotype was picked up a small number of times. This sequence joins TRBV27 and TRBJ1-2; D is unclear. CDR3 length: 13 amino acids. V was shortened by 5 bases and J by 8 bases, with 15 bases between the two germline ends. Germline CDR1 and CDR2: MNHEY and SMNVEV (reference sequence). The CDR3 loop is CASSPLLQLGYTF. In nucleotides, the CDR3 is TGTGCCAGCAGTCCCCTCTTACAGCTAGGCTACACCTTC.

Many counts were recorded for this clonotype. J is TRBJ1-1 and V is TRBV7-2; TRBD1 might be the D (5 bases). CDR1 and CDR2 from the germline V gene are SGHTA and FQGNSA. V shed 0 bases and J shed 9 bases, with 14 bases lying between them. The CDR3 consists of 14 residues. This CDR3 reads CASSLAPWRTQAFF. CDR3 DNA: TGTGCCAGCAGCTTAGCCCCTTGGAGGACACAAGCTTTCTTT.

This chain links TRBV20-1 with TRBJ2-5, with TRBD2 as a possible D gene (6 bases). The ends were cut back, 5 bases at V and 2 bases at J, with 15 bases in the middle. CDR1 is DFQATT, CDR2 SNEGSKA, per germline (reference sequence). This CDR3 is 14 amino acids long. This CDR3 is CSAHTDYLQETQYF. The CDR3 coding sequence is TGCAGTGCTCACACGGACTACTTACAAGAGACCCAGTACTTC.

The chain employs TRBV6-1 and TRBJ2-7; D is unresolved. The CDR3 runs 14 residues. V was pared by 0 bases and J by 7 bases, with 13 bases between. Germline values: CDR1 MNHNS, CDR2 SASEGT. For the CDR3, the DNA is TGTGCCAGCAGTGAAGCTGGGGTCGCCGGGGAGCAGTACTTC. This translates into CASSEAGVAGEQYF.

This clonotype has a handful of counts. V and J are TRBV20-1 and TRBJ2-3, with D perhaps TRBD2 (6 bases). Trimming took 6 bases from V and 3 from J, leaving 22 bases between them. The CDR3 is 16 residues long. The germline gives CDR1 DFQATT, CDR2 SNEGSKA (reference sequence). CDR3 protein: CSAPTPFGGVTDTQYF. The DNA for the CDR3 is TGCAGTGCACCGACCCCTTTTGGCGGGGTGACAGATACGCAGTATTTT.

Only a few counts were recorded for this clonotype. The chain joins TRBV27 to TRBJ2-3; 14 bases fit TRBD2. CDR3 length: 17 residues. Germline V CDR1 and CDR2: MNHEY, SMNVEV (reference sequence). The ends lost 2 bases at V and 5 bases at J; junction bases unmatched: 6. CDR3 sequence: CASSLTGTSGRGDTQYF. Here the CDR3 DNA reads TGTGCCAGCAGTTTAACAGGGACTAGCGGGAGAGGAGATACGCAGTATTTT.

With regard to this clonotype: A much larger clone lies one base from this, so it may be a read error. This sequence joins TRBV6-1 and TRBJ2-7, with no clear D. This CDR3 spans 12 amino acids. With 7 bases removed from V and 9 bases from J, the gap between germline ends came to 16 bases. CDR1 and CDR2 from the germline V gene are MNHNS and SASEGT. CDR3 sequence (DNA): TGTGCCAGCAACGGAGCCAACAATGGGCAGTACTTC. Residues: CASNGANNGQYF.

This clonotype appeared many times. The V call is TRBV11-2, the J call TRBJ2-7; D gene unclear. Germline assignment: CDR1 SGHAT and CDR2 FQNNGV. The CDR3 consists of 14 residues. The V end was cut by 1 base, the J end by 4 bases, with 11 bases between. The CDR3 DNA is TGTGCCAGCAGCTTAGTTCCGTACCGGTACGAGCAGTACTTC. Residues: CASSLVPYRYEQYF.

This clonotype was seen only a few times. The gene calls are TRBV27 and TRBJ2-2; TRBD1 agrees at 9 bases. Germline values: CDR1 MNHEY, CDR2 SMNVEV (reference sequence). The V segment lost 4 bases and the J segment 5 bases; nucleotides outside the gene matches: 8. This CDR3 is built from 16 residues. CDR3 coding DNA: TGTGCCAGCAGTTCGACACAGGGGGCGGGAACCGGGGAGCTGTTTTTT. This sequence encodes CASSSTQGAGTGELFF.

Remarks on this clonotype: A read error likely explains this, since a far larger clone differs by one base. This chain joins TRBV2 and TRBJ2-1, with 8 nucleotides matching TRBD1. With V trimmed by 7 bases and J by 10 bases, 12 bases remained unmatched. Germline-derived CDR1 and CDR2 are SNHLY and FYNNEI. This CDR3 region has 14 residues. CDR3 sequence: CASTHRDRLYEQFF. DNA of the CDR3: TGTGCCAGCACCCACCGGGACAGGCTCTACGAGCAGTTCTTC.

The table lists this clonotype with a count of one. The chain combines TRBV28 with TRBJ2-7; D possibly corresponds to TRBD1 (6 bases). V was pared by 1 base and J by 3 bases, with 16 bases between. Germline V lookup: CDR1 MDHEN, CDR2 SYDVKM. The CDR3 length is 16 residues. The CDR3 loop is CASSLFFRGAGYEQYF. The CDR3 DNA is TGTGCCAGCAGTTTATTTTTCAGGGGCGCTGGCTACGAGCAGTACTTC.

Ten or more counts support this clonotype. The V gene is TRBV14, the J gene TRBJ2-7; D assignment may be TRBD1 or TRBD2 (6 bases each). This CDR3 contains 14 residues. Trimming took off 1 base at V and 2 bases at J, with 9 bases between the two ends. CDR1 SGHDN and CDR2 FVKESK come from the germline V gene. CDR3 DNA: TGTGCCAGCAGCCAAGGGGGGGACACCTACGAGCAGTACTTC. Protein: CASSQGGDTYEQYF.

This clonotype was detected only a few times. This chain uses TRBV7-9 with TRBJ1-2; 8 nucleotides align to TRBD1. The V gene's germline CDR1 is SEHNR and CDR2 FQNEAQ (reference sequence). The CDR3 consists of 12 residues. The trim removed 5 bases at V and 8 bases at J, leaving 4 bases unmatched. CDR3 in amino acids: CASSQGQEGYTF. In DNA, the CDR3 is TGTGCCAGCAGCCAGGGACAGGAGGGCTACACCTTC.